These 9 T cell receptor beta chains were sequenced from one sample in a study of spatial heterogeneity in lung cancer. MiXCR, applied by TCRdb to the 5' RACE reads, yields one record per CDR3 protein. This sample has roughly 39,000 distinct CDR3 sequences; roughly 8% occur once, and the top ten carry approximately 30%. The time point is: sample taken at primary tumor resection. The sample consisted of PBMCs, taken at surgery. These receptors all come from a male donor with early-stage non-small cell lung cancer.

This clonotype was seen repeatedly, ten times or more. The chain couples TRBV4-3 to TRBJ2-3; 7 positions match TRBD2. The CDR3 length is 18 residues. Trimming cost V 0 bases and J 0 bases; bases outside gene matches: 9. CDR1 and CDR2 from the germline V gene are LGHNA and YSLEER. This CDR3 reads CASSQEGGSGFSTDTQYF. CDR3 sequence (DNA): TGCGCCAGCAGCCAAGAGGGCGGTAGCGGGTTTAGCACAGATACGCAGTATTTT.

V is TRBV7-2 and J is TRBJ2-7, with 11 nucleotides matching TRBD2. The V segment lost 4 bases and the J segment 5 bases; nucleotides outside the gene matches: 7. There are 15 residues in the CDR3. CDR1 and CDR2 (germline): SGHTA, FQGNSA. The CDR3 region is CASSYTSGSGNEQYV. The DNA of the CDR3 is TGTGCCAGCAGCTATACTAGCGGGAGTGGAAACGAGCAGTACGTC.

The sample holds many counts of this clonotype. The chain joins TRBV7-3 to TRBJ2-2; 8 bases fit TRBD1. The CDR3 sequence is 15 residues long. The J segment lost 5 bases and the V segment lost 5 bases, leaving 7 bases of the junction unmatched. In germline, CDR1 is SGHTA, CDR2 FQGTGA. CDR3 residues: CASSIGTGETGELFF. CDR3 nucleotide sequence: TGTGCCAGCAGCATCGGGACAGGCGAGACCGGGGAGCTGTTTTTT.

This clonotype came up many times. The chain uses TRBV5-1 and TRBJ2-3; 11 nucleotides align to TRBD1. The J segment lost 6 bases and the V segment lost 4 bases, leaving 7 bases of the junction unmatched. Germline V gene lookup returns CDR1 SGHRS and CDR2 YFSETQ. There are 15 residues in the CDR3. The CDR3 DNA reads TGCGCCAGCAGCCATGGACAGGGGGCGGTGGATACGCAGTATTTT. Encoded protein: CASSHGQGAVDTQYF.

The sample holds a few counts of this clonotype. This chain uses TRBV6-4 with TRBJ2-2, with D hard to call. Germline V gene sequence: CDR1 MRHNA, CDR2 SNTAGT. The CDR3 sequence is 16 residues long. V gave up 0 bases and J gave up 5 bases, with 13 bases separating them. The CDR3 is CASSDSPRPVTGELFF. The CDR3 coding sequence is TGTGCCAGCAGTGACTCTCCACGGCCAGTTACCGGGGAGCTGTTTTTT.

This clonotype occurred many times. V gene TRBV27 combines with J gene TRBJ1-5; 10 bases align to TRBD1. The V and J ends lost 8 bases and 6 bases, in that order; junction bases with no gene match: 10. The CDR3 runs to 15 residues. CDR1 is MNHEY and CDR2 is SMNVEV in the germline V gene (reference sequence). The CDR3 sequence: CASALRDRGSQPQHF. The CDR3 bases are TGTGCCAGCGCGTTACGGGACAGGGGCAGTCAGCCCCAGCATTTT.

This clonotype was picked up many times. The J gene is TRBJ2-6, the V gene TRBV6-5; D is unclear. Trimming shortened V by 0 bases and J by 0 bases, and 6 bases separated the two germline ends. CDR3 length: 16 amino acids. Germline CDR1 MNHEY, CDR2 SVGAGI. In DNA, the CDR3 is TGTGCCAGCAGTTACTCGATGGACTCTGGGGCCAACGTCCTGACTTTC. Translation: CASSYSMDSGANVLTF.

This clonotype was counted many times. The chain employs TRBV6-2 or TRBV6-3 and TRBJ2-5; 10 bases align to TRBD2. Germline CDR1 is MNHEY and CDR2 is SVGEGT. The V gene end was trimmed by 2 bases and the J gene end by 4 bases; junction bases not matched to a gene: 1. CDR3 length: 14 amino acids. CDR3 region: CASSYLAGVETQYF. CDR3 in DNA: TGTGCCAGCAGTTACCTAGCGGGGGTAGAGACCCAGTACTTC.

This clonotype was recorded many times. V and J are TRBV4-3 and TRBJ2-3, with TRBD2 matching 7 bases. Germline assignment: CDR1 LGHNA and CDR2 YSLEER. The length of the CDR3 is 16 residues. The V and J ends lost 0 bases and 4 bases, in that order; junction bases with no gene match: 7. The CDR3 sequence: CASSQDASGGADTQYF. The CDR3, as DNA: TGCGCCAGCAGCCAAGATGCTAGCGGCGGAGCAGATACGCAGTATTTT.